Below, 30 T cell receptor beta chains from the same sample are listed, as sequenced in a study of cytomegalovirus exposure and HLA in healthy donors. Profiled with immunoSEQ multiplex PCR; TCRdb holds only in-frame clones, not every one. The top ten hold over 9% of the sample, which has 150,000 or so clones, 89% seen once. What was sequenced was PBMCs. All receptors come from a woman under 30 in good health and CMV-seropositive.

The chain links TRBV7-2 to TRBJ2-1; 16 bases fit TRBD2. The germline V gene encodes CDR1 SGHTA and CDR2 FQGNSA. The CDR3 covers 16 residues. CDR3: CLSLGLAGGTYNEQFF. The DNA for the CDR3 is TGTTTGTCTCTGGGACTAGCGGGGGGGACCTACAATGAGCAGTTCTTC.

The rearrangement links TRBV11-2 to TRBJ1-6; a weak D match, TRBD1 (6 bases). The CDR3 covers 15 residues. Germline-derived CDR1 and CDR2 are SGHAT and FQNNGV. The V and J ends lost 5 bases and 12 bases respectively, with 20 bases between them. Here the CDR3 DNA reads TGTGCCAGCAGCCCCCTAGCAGGGGCCTTGATACCCCTCCACTTT. Residues: CASSPLAGALIPLHF.

The chain uses TRBV4-1 and TRBJ2-7; TRBD1 is a possible D gene (6 bases). Germline assignment: CDR1 MGHRA and CDR2 YSYEKL. This CDR3 is 15 amino acids long. The V and J ends lost 1 base and 2 bases respectively, with 12 bases between them. CDR3 sequence: CASSQVRGSTYEQYF. The CDR3 DNA follows: TGCGCCAGCAGCCAAGTCAGGGGCTCGACCTACGAGCAGTACTTC.

The rearrangement uses TRBV7-9 and TRBJ1-1, with 8 bases identical to TRBD1. Losses at the gene ends were 6 bases for V and 5 bases for J; bases not matched to a gene: 2. This CDR3 spans 12 amino acids. Germline V gives CDR1 SEHNR, CDR2 FQNEAQ (reference sequence). This CDR3 is CASRTGETEAFF. CDR3 nucleotide sequence: TGTGCCAGCAGGACAGGGGAAACTGAAGCTTTCTTT. Combining the CDR3 with reference TRBV7-9 and TRBJ1-1 gives the whole variable domain DTGVSQNPRHKITKRGQNVTFRCDPISEHNRLYWYRQTLGQGPEFLTYFQNEAQLEKSRLLSDRFSAERPKGSFSTLEIQRTEQGDSAMYLCASRTGETEAFFGQGTRLTVV.

The chain joins TRBV11-1 to TRBJ1-1; TRBD1 matches at 8 bases. The germline gives CDR1 SGHAT, CDR2 FQDESV (reference sequence). Germline trimming cut 1 base from V and 4 bases from J; bases unmatched to any gene: 2. The CDR3 is 14 residues long. CDR3 DNA: TGTGCCAGCAGCTTAGGGGGACAGGTCACTGAAGCTTTCTTT. Translating it yields CASSLGGQVTEAFF.

The V call is TRBV2, the J call TRBJ2-2; 12 positions match TRBD2. CDR3 size: 20 residues. Germline V CDR1 and CDR2: SNHLY, FYNNEI. With 6 bases clipped from V and 8 bases from J, the junction kept 22 bases outside the gene matches. The CDR3, as DNA: TGTGCCAGCAGCTGGACAGGGGTCCGGCTAGCGGGGGGGCCTTTGGGGGAGCTGTTTTTT. Translated, it gives CASSWTGVRLAGGPLGELFF.

This clone was counted between two and nine times. The chain recombines TRBV6-4 with TRBJ2-3; a weak D match, TRBD1 (6 bases). This CDR3 region has 15 residues. Germline V gene data show CDR1 as MRHNA and CDR2 as SNTAGT. Trimming took off 5 bases at V and 4 bases at J, with 16 bases between the two ends. In DNA, the CDR3 is TGTGCCAGCAGTCTTACAGGGTCCGCCCCAGATACGCAGTATTTT. Its translation: CASSLTGSAPDTQYF.

The V call is TRBV2, the J call TRBJ1-2; 11 nucleotides line up with TRBD1. Per germline, CDR1 SNHLY and CDR2 FYNNEI. The CDR3 is 15 amino acids. V dropped 6 bases and J dropped 5; count of bases not matched to a gene: 8. The CDR3 DNA sequence: TGTGCCAGCAGGGCCCCGGGACAGGGGGGTTATGGCTACACCTTC. Protein product: CASRAPGQGGYGYTF.

This clone was picked up a small number of times. The chain has TRBV2 and TRBJ1-6; the D is unclear. V lost 1 base, J lost 10 bases, and 11 bases lay in between. Germline CDR1 SNHLY, CDR2 FYNNEI. The CDR3 runs to 14 residues. CDR3 sequence: CASSEGLLRSPLHF. The CDR3, as DNA: TGTGCCAGCAGTGAAGGCCTGTTGAGATCACCCCTCCACTTT.

V and J are TRBV27 and TRBJ1-6, with D possibly matching TRBD1 (6 bases). The germline CDR1 and CDR2 sequences are MNHEY and SMNVEV (reference sequence). The CDR3 is 15 residues long. Trimming took 0 bases from V and 9 from J, leaving 12 bases between them. CDR3 DNA: TGTGCCAGCAGTTTATCGGGGGCGCTAGGTTCACCCCTCCACTTT. It encodes CASSLSGALGSPLHF.

This chain joins TRBV7-9 and TRBJ2-3; 8 bases line up with TRBD1. The V segment lost 3 bases and the J segment 3 bases; nucleotides outside the gene matches: 5. The CDR3 has 15 residues. The V gene's germline CDR1 is SEHNR and CDR2 FQNEAQ (reference sequence). In DNA form, the CDR3 reads TGTGCCAGCAGCTTCGGGACAGGAGTAACAGATACGCAGTATTTT. Translation gives CASSFGTGVTDTQYF.

The J gene is TRBJ2-5, the V gene TRBV19; D is perhaps TRBD1 (5 bases). Germline lookup yields CDR1 LNHDA and CDR2 SQIVND (reference sequence). The CDR3 spans 14 residues. V was pared by 1 base and J by 1 base, with 7 bases between. For the CDR3, the DNA is TGTGCCAGTAGTATAGGGGGCAGCCAAGAGACCCAGTACTTC. This codes for CASSIGGSQETQYF.

CDR3 nucleotide sequence: TGTGCCAGCAGTTTAAGGCTCGGCCGGCCGGGTACGCAGTATTTT. This encodes CASSLRLGRPGTQYF. The chain employs TRBV27 and TRBJ2-3, with D unresolved. V was trimmed by 2 bases and J by 8 bases, leaving 17 bases between them. The CDR3 has 15 amino acids. Germline-derived CDR1 and CDR2 are MNHEY and SMNVEV (reference sequence).

V usage is TRBV27 and J usage is TRBJ1-5, with D possibly matching TRBD1 (5 bases). The CDR3 is 14 residues long. V lost 2 bases and J 1 base, leaving 6 bases between the germline ends. Germline V gene sequence: CDR1 MNHEY, CDR2 SMNVEV (reference sequence). This CDR3 is CASSLAGSNQPQHF. The DNA of the CDR3 is TGTGCCAGCAGTTTAGCAGGGAGCAATCAGCCCCAGCATTTT.

J is TRBJ2-7 and V is TRBV21-1; whether TRBD2, the table's D call, matches the DNA was not checked. TRBV21-1 is assigned pseudogene status. This CDR3 has 14 residues. Written as DNA, the CDR3 is TGTGCCAGCAGCAAAGGCCGGGAGTCCTACGAGCAGTACTTC. It specifies CASSKGRESYEQYF.

The chain is built from TRBV7-8 and TRBJ2-2, with 8 bases aligning to TRBD1. Germline V gene lookup returns CDR1 SGHVS and CDR2 FQNEAQ. The CDR3 runs 14 residues. The trim removed 6 bases at V and 6 bases at J, leaving 6 bases unmatched. The DNA for the CDR3 is TGTGCCAGCAGGTTTACAGGGGGTGCCGGGGAGCTGTTTTTT. It is translated as CASRFTGGAGELFF.

This chain joins TRBV6-1 and TRBJ2-5; 7 bases fit TRBD2. J lost 0 bases, V lost 4 bases, and 5 bases had no gene match. The CDR3 length is 15 residues. CDR1 is MNHNS and CDR2 is SASEGT in the germline V gene. In DNA form, the CDR3 reads TGTGCCAGCAGTGGGGACGGGGGGTACCAAGAGACCCAGTACTTC. It translates to CASSGDGGYQETQYF.

The genes are TRBV7-2 and TRBJ2-7, with TRBD2 identical over 9 bases. Per the germline V gene, CDR1 is SGHTA and CDR2 is FQGNSA. The CDR3 is 16 residues long. V was clipped by 5 bases and J by 2 bases; unmatched bases: 10. The CDR3 DNA sequence: TGTGCCAGCAGCCTCATGGCGGGGGGGATAACCTACGAGCAGTACTTC. Amino acids: CASSLMAGGITYEQYF.

V gene TRBV6-5 combines with J gene TRBJ1-1; 7 bases align to TRBD1. Germline V CDR1 and CDR2: MNHEY, SVGAGI. Germline trimming cut 9 bases from V and 8 bases from J; bases unmatched to any gene: 9. The CDR3 is 12 amino acids. The CDR3 DNA reads TGTGCCAGTGGTGGGACAGCCTACGAAGCTTTCTTT. It specifies CASGGTAYEAFF.

This clone was seen a single time. The chain has TRBV11-2 and TRBJ2-5; D perhaps matches TRBD2 (5 bases). The CDR3 length is 17 residues. The germline gives CDR1 SGHAT, CDR2 FQNNGV. Trimming took 5 bases from V and 5 from J, leaving 24 bases between them. CDR3 in amino acids: CASSRRVGTPEGETQYF. CDR3 nucleotides: TGTGCCAGCAGCCGTAGGGTCGGCACCCCCGAGGGTGAGACCCAGTACTTC.

The chain employs TRBV27 and TRBJ1-3, with D possibly matching TRBD1 (5 bases). V dropped 5 bases and J dropped 0 bases, with 14 bases sitting between them. Germline V lookup: CDR1 MNHEY, CDR2 SMNVEV (reference sequence). The CDR3 contains 16 residues. Written as DNA, the CDR3 is TGTGCCAGCAGTCACACTCAGGGCTACTCTGGAAACACCATATATTTT. Its protein product is CASSHTQGYSGNTIYF.

The rearrangement uses TRBV5-1 and TRBJ1-2; 9 bases agree with TRBD1. With V trimmed by 5 bases and J by 8 bases, 13 bases remained unmatched. The CDR3 is 15 residues long. Germline loops: CDR1 SGHRS, CDR2 YFSETQ. CDR3 sequence (DNA): TGCGCCAGCAGGCCCTGGACAGGGGCATCACGAGGCTACACCTTC. Translation: CASRPWTGASRGYTF. The variable domain in full, with the rest retrieved from reference TRBV5-1 and TRBJ1-2, is KAGVTQTPRYLIKTRGQQVTLSCSPISGHRSVSWYQQTPGQGLQFLFEYFSETQRNKGNFPGRFSGRQFSNSRSEMNVSTLELGDSALYLCASRPWTGASRGYTFGSGTRLTVV.

J is TRBJ1-3 and V is TRBV5-1; D gene uncertain. Trimming pared 0 bases from V and 1 base from J, leaving 11 bases between. This CDR3 is 16 amino acids long. The germline CDR1 and CDR2 sequences are SGHRS and YFSETQ. The CDR3 region is CASSLAPRASGNTIYF. The CDR3 DNA sequence: TGCGCCAGCAGCTTGGCCCCGCGGGCATCTGGAAACACCATATATTTT.

The CDR3 here is CASSEYGTGGSPLHF. Here the CDR3 DNA reads TGTGCCAGCAGTGAATATGGGACAGGGGGCTCACCCCTCCACTTT. The chain employs TRBV25-1 and TRBJ1-6; TRBD1 aligns across 12 bases. Germline V gene data show CDR1 as MGHDK and CDR2 as SYGVNS. The CDR3 length is 15 residues. The J segment lost 10 bases and the V segment lost 0 bases, leaving 1 base of the junction unmatched.

This chain connects TRBV7-2 to TRBJ1-2; possible D gene TRBD1, 6 bases. V was shortened by 2 bases and J by 2 bases, with 12 bases between the two germline ends. CDR1 is SGHTA and CDR2 is FQGNSA in the germline V gene. This CDR3 region has 15 residues. DNA for the CDR3: TGTGCCAGCAGCTTAATCGCAGGGGCGAACTATGGCTACACCTTC. Amino acid sequence: CASSLIAGANYGYTF.

The chain links TRBV30 to TRBJ1-2, with 10 bases matching TRBD1. In germline, CDR1 is GTSNPN, CDR2 SVGIG (reference sequence). The CDR3 extends over 14 amino acids. V lost 5 bases and J lost 4; bases outside the gene matches: 7. The CDR3 sequence: CAWEGDRGSYGYTF. As DNA, the CDR3 is TGTGCCTGGGAAGGGGACAGGGGTAGCTATGGCTACACCTTC.

J is TRBJ2-3 and V is TRBV7-9, with TRBD2 as a possible D gene (5 bases). CDR3 size: 15 residues. Germline lookup yields CDR1 SEHNR and CDR2 FQNEAQ (reference sequence). V lost 1 base to trimming and J lost 0 bases, with 8 bases between them. The CDR3 loop reads CASSLVGVSTDTQYF. As DNA, the CDR3 is TGTGCCAGCAGCTTAGTCGGGGTTAGCACAGATACGCAGTATTTT.

The V gene is TRBV9, the J gene TRBJ2-1; 10 nucleotides agree with TRBD1. Germline CDR1 and CDR2: SGDLS and YYNGEE. The junction had 4 bases not matched to a gene; V was cut back by 4 bases and J by 6 bases. The CDR3 consists of 14 residues. The CDR3 sequence: CASSPGQGVNEQFF. In nucleotides, the CDR3 is TGTGCCAGCAGCCCAGGACAGGGGGTCAATGAGCAGTTCTTC. The full variable domain, completed using reference TRBV9 and TRBJ2-1, is DSGVTQTPKHLITATGQRVTLRCSPRSGDLSVYWYQQSLDQGLQFLIQYYNGEERAKGNILERFSAQQFPDLHSELNLSSLELGDSALYFCASSPGQGVNEQFFGPGTRLTVL.

The J gene is TRBJ2-1, the V gene TRBV9; 8 nucleotides agree with TRBD2. Germline CDR1 reads SGDLS; CDR2 reads YYNGEE. V shed 4 bases and J 2 bases; nucleotides not matched to a gene: 5. The CDR3 contains 15 residues. The DNA for the CDR3 is TGTGCCAGCAGCATTGCGGGAGGAACCTACAATGAGCAGTTCTTC. Protein sequence: CASSIAGGTYNEQFF.

J is TRBJ2-7 and V is TRBV14; TRBD1 agrees at 8 bases. Germline values: CDR1 SGHDN, CDR2 FVKESK. J was trimmed by 5 bases and V by 3 bases; bases with no gene match: 12. CDR3 length: 16 amino acids. CDR3 amino acids: CASSQTTGGQEDEQYF. CDR3 nucleotides: TGTGCCAGCAGCCAGACTACAGGGGGTCAAGAAGACGAGCAGTACTTC.